This TCR beta chain was retrieved from a study of early T cells in non-severe SARS-CoV-2 infection. Study-level background: The study sequenced bulk RNA from unsorted whole blood, with chains unpaired.

Unique molecular identifiers were attached to individual cDNA molecules. TCRdb redid the calling of the 5' RACE reads with MiXCR, one entry per CDR3 protein. The sample lists about 69,000 distinct CDR3 sequences; 8.5% to 10% were seen once. As regards this clonotype: No antigen is known for it.

Whole-study results and caveats: VDJdb matching favored anti-spike CD8 responses, missing private and CD4 specificities.

From germline, CDR1 is SEHNR and CDR2 FQNEAQ (reference sequence). This CDR3 comprises 11 residues. V shed 5 bases and J shed 3 bases, with 5 bases lying between them. Sequencing used whole blood. The chain joins TRBV7-9 to TRBJ2-7; D is uncertain. The receptor was isolated from an adult who was a healthcare worker with PCR-confirmed SARS-CoV-2 infection or an uninfected control (not recorded which). This CDR3 reads CASSPLYEQYF. Here the CDR3 DNA reads TGTGCCAGCAGCCCTCTCTACGAGCAGTACTTC.